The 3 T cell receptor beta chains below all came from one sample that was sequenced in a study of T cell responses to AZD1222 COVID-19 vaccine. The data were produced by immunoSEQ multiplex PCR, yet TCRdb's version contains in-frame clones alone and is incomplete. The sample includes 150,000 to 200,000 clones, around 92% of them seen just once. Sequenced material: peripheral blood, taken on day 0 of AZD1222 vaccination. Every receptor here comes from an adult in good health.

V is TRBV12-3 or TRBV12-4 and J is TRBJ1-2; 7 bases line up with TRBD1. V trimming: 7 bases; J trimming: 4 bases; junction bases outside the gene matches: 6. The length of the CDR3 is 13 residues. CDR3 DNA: TGTGCCAGCACTTCAGGGGGTGGCTATGGCTACACCTTC. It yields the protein CASTSGGGYGYTF.

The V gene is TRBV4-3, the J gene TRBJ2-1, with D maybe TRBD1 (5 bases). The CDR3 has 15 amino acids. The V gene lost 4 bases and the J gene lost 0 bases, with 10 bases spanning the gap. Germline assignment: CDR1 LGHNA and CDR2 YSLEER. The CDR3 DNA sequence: TGCGCCAGCAGCCCGGACATCTCCTCCTACAATGAGCAGTTCTTC. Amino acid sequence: CASSPDISSYNEQFF.

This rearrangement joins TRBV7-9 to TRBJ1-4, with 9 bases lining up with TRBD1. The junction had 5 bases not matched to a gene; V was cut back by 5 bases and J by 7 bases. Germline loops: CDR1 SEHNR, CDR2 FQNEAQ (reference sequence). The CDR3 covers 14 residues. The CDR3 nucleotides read TGTGCCAGCAGCCAGGGACAGGGACGTGAAAAACTGTTTTTT. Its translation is CASSQGQGREKLFF.